Given below is one T cell receptor (beta chain) in context. Antigen unknown. Nominally healthy donors provided the samples, though records likely missed some immune exposures. PCR primers comprised 60 Vbeta and 13 Jbeta primers. Profiled with immunoSEQ multiplex PCR; TCRdb holds only in-frame clones, not every one. The sample has 150,000 or so clones, roughly 80% seen once. Germline CDR1 is MGHDK and CDR2 is SYGVNS. This CDR3 region has 15 residues. The germline V and J ends were trimmed by 2 bases and 4 bases, with 12 bases remaining between them. This sample stems from a study of cytomegalovirus exposure and HLA in healthy donors. Overall study findings and caveats: Presence/absence analysis assumed near-uniform sequencing depth across donors. Prior analysis indicated that the majority of TCR beta V segments exhibited productivity approximately 87% or approximately 30% of the time.

The specimen sequenced was PBMCs. This sequence was found in a female donor in good health and CMV-seronegative. The rearrangement joins TRBV25-1 to TRBJ2-1, with D possibly matching TRBD2 (6 bases). The CDR3 DNA follows: TGTGCCAGCAGTGAAGGCGGGAAGGGGTACAATGAGCAGTTCTTC. Translated, it gives CASSEGGKGYNEQFF.